One sample yielded the 32 T cell receptor beta chains listed below, sequenced in a study of T cell responses to AZD1222 COVID-19 vaccine. Data came from immunoSEQ multiplex PCR; TCRdb stores just in-frame clones and leaves some out. The sample holds 65,000 to 70,000 clones, 65% to 90% seen once. The sample in question was peripheral blood, obtained on day 0 of AZD1222 vaccination. All receptors come from an adult in good health.

This sequence joins TRBV9 and TRBJ1-3; D is unresolved. Deletions cut 4 bases from V and 0 bases from J, with 14 bases between. This CDR3 is built from 16 residues. Germline CDR1 and CDR2: SGDLS and YYNGEE. CDR3 in DNA: TGTGCCAGCAGCTCCCTCGGACCCAGCTCTGGAAACACCATATATTTT. It codes for CASSSLGPSSGNTIYF.

This sequence joins TRBV30 and TRBJ2-7, with TRBD2 as a possible D gene (7 bases). CDR3 length: 13 amino acids. V was cut by 4 bases and J by 7 bases, with 17 bases left in between. Germline V gene sequence: CDR1 GTSNPN, CDR2 SVGIG (reference sequence). Here the CDR3 reads CAWTLVQGGEQYF. CDR3 DNA sequence: TGTGCCTGGACCCTCGTACAGGGAGGGGAGCAGTACTTC.

The chain employs TRBV7-2 and TRBJ2-1; 16 positions match TRBD2. This CDR3 is built from 19 residues. Germline assignment: CDR1 SGHTA and CDR2 FQGNSA. V dropped 5 bases and J dropped 4; count of bases not matched to a gene: 11. The chain's CDR3 is CASSVTGTSGGERYNEQFF. CDR3 DNA: TGTGCCAGCAGCGTAACCGGGACTAGCGGGGGGGAAAGGTACAATGAGCAGTTCTTC.

V is TRBV5-4 and J is TRBJ2-5, with a possible D match to TRBD1 (6 bases). From germline, CDR1 is SGHNT and CDR2 YYREEE (reference sequence). The CDR3 has 14 amino acids. V dropped 4 bases and J dropped 2 bases, with 12 bases sitting between them. DNA of the CDR3: TGTGCCAGCAGCGGTATCGGGACACAAGAGACCCAGTACTTC. This encodes CASSGIGTQETQYF.

The rearrangement links TRBV6-5 to TRBJ1-4; D remains ambiguous. The germline V gene encodes CDR1 MNHEY and CDR2 SVGAGI. Trimming took off 4 bases at V and 5 bases at J, with 14 bases between the two ends. The CDR3 has 15 amino acids. CDR3 sequence (DNA): TGTGCCAGCAGTTCCACGGGCCTTCAGAATGAAAAACTGTTTTTT. Translation gives CASSSTGLQNEKLFF.

The chain is built from TRBV19 and TRBJ2-1; D perhaps matches TRBD2 (7 bases). V shed 6 bases and J shed 0 bases, with 12 bases lying between them. The CDR3 runs 15 residues. The V gene's germline CDR1 is LNHDA and CDR2 SQIVND (reference sequence). The CDR3 DNA reads TGTGCCAGTAGCCCCCGGGGGGCCTCCTACAATGAGCAGTTCTTC. It codes for CASSPRGASYNEQFF.

The V gene is TRBV30, the J gene TRBJ1-3, with TRBD1 identical over 8 bases. Germline CDR1 reads GTSNPN; CDR2 reads SVGIG (reference sequence). V shed 1 base, J shed 2 bases, and the junction held 1 base outside the gene matches. The CDR3 covers 14 residues. The CDR3 reads CAWSADRAGNTIYF. The CDR3 DNA reads as TGTGCCTGGAGTGCGGACAGGGCTGGAAACACCATATATTTT.

The J gene is TRBJ1-1, the V gene TRBV6-5; D is uncertain. The germline V gene encodes CDR1 MNHEY and CDR2 SVGAGI. Between the trimmed V and J ends, which lost 1 base and 3 bases, there was a span of 9 bases. This CDR3 region has 14 residues. The CDR3, as DNA: TGTGCCAGCAGTTACTACCGGGGTTACACTGAAGCTTTCTTT. This encodes CASSYYRGYTEAFF.

J is TRBJ2-2 and V is TRBV18; 12 bases align to TRBD2. Germline values: CDR1 KGHSH, CDR2 LQKENI. With V trimmed by 4 bases and J by 2 bases, 11 bases remained unmatched. The CDR3 extends over 19 amino acids. CDR3 sequence: CASSLVQTSGGHNTGELFF. The CDR3 DNA reads TGTGCCAGCTCACTAGTCCAGACTAGCGGGGGCCATAACACCGGGGAGCTGTTTTTT. Variable domain in full (rest from reference TRBV18 and TRBJ2-2): NAGVMQNPRHLVRRRGQEARLRCSPMKGHSHVYWYRQLPEEGLKFMVYLQKENIIDESGMPKERFSAEFPKEGPSILRIQQVVRGDSAAYFCASSLVQTSGGHNTGELFFGEGSRLTVL.

The chain couples TRBV2 to TRBJ1-6; TRBD1 matches at 9 bases. Germline CDR1 is SNHLY and CDR2 is FYNNEI. The ends lost 4 bases at V and 9 bases at J; junction bases unmatched: 7. CDR3 length equals 15 residues. In nucleotides, the CDR3 is TGTGCCAGCAGTGTGGGACAGGGTAACCTTTCACCCCTCCACTTT. This encodes CASSVGQGNLSPLHF.

V is TRBV11-3 and J is TRBJ1-1, with D possibly being TRBD1 (5 bases). Between the trimmed V and J ends, which lost 5 bases and 1 base, there was a span of 8 bases. This CDR3 spans 13 amino acids. Looked up from germline, CDR1 is SGHNT and CDR2 is YENEEA. DNA of the CDR3: TGTGCCAGCAGCATCGGACAGAACACTGAAGCTTTCTTT. Translated: CASSIGQNTEAFF.

This clone was seen a single time. The rearrangement links TRBV4-1 to TRBJ1-4; D is uncertain. V lost 0 bases, J lost 4 bases, and 9 bases lay in between. This CDR3 is 15 amino acids long. Germline V gene data show CDR1 as MGHRA and CDR2 as YSYEKL. The CDR3: CASSQDARNNEKLFF. The CDR3 DNA follows: TGCGCCAGCAGCCAAGATGCCAGGAATAATGAAAAACTGTTTTTT.

This chain links TRBV11-3 with TRBJ1-1; tentative D call: TRBD1 (5 bases). Per germline, CDR1 SGHNT and CDR2 YENEEA. This CDR3 is built from 15 residues. Trimming shortened V by 1 base and J by 4 bases, and 13 bases separated the two germline ends. The CDR3, as DNA: TGTGCCAGCAGCTTAGGCATGGGGGGTGGCACTGAAGCTTTCTTT. Encoded protein: CASSLGMGGGTEAFF.

For the CDR3, the DNA is TGTGCCTGGAGGACGACAGATTATAATTCACCCCTCCACTTT. Translated: CAWRTTDYNSPLHF. The chain uses TRBV30 and TRBJ1-6; TRBD1 is a possible D gene (5 bases). Germline V CDR1 and CDR2: GTSNPN, SVGIG (reference sequence). This CDR3 is 14 amino acids long. Trimming left V 3 bases short and J 4 bases short, with 10 bases between.

The rearrangement uses TRBV7-9 and TRBJ2-5; tentative D call: TRBD1 (6 bases). V was clipped by 5 bases and J by 6 bases, with 19 bases between them. Germline assignment: CDR1 SEHNR and CDR2 FQNEAQ (reference sequence). The CDR3 is 15 amino acids. The CDR3 DNA follows: TGTGCCAGCAGCAGGACAGTCGATGGTTGGAAGACCCAGTACTTC. This gives the protein CASSRTVDGWKTQYF. The complete variable domain, with remaining parts taken from reference TRBV7-9 and TRBJ2-5, reads DTGVSQNPRHKITKRGQNVTFRCDPISEHNRLYWYRQTLGQGPEFLTYFQNEAQLEKSRLLSDRFSAERPKGSFSTLEIQRTEQGDSAMYLCASSRTVDGWKTQYFGPGTRLLVL.

The V call is TRBV5-4, the J call TRBJ1-1; 9 bases are a match to TRBD1. CDR3 size: 15 residues. CDR1 and CDR2 (germline): SGHNT, YYREEE (reference sequence). V was clipped by 5 bases and J by 5 bases; unmatched bases: 10. The CDR3 coding sequence is TGTGCCAGCAGGGTAACAGGGGGCATGGTTACTGAAGCTTTCTTT. Its translation is CASRVTGGMVTEAFF.

This clone showed up just once. The chain links TRBV5-8 to TRBJ1-5; D is possibly TRBD1 (5 bases). The germline V gene has CDR1 SGHTS and CDR2 YDEGEE. The CDR3 runs to 19 residues. Deletions cut 0 bases from V and 1 base from J, with 20 bases between. CDR3: CASSLVRGAGLGSNQPQHF. The CDR3 DNA follows: TGTGCCAGCAGCTTGGTGAGGGGCGCGGGTTTGGGAAGCAATCAGCCCCAGCATTTT.

This clone was found a few times. The chain is built from TRBV15 and TRBJ1-3; D remains ambiguous. The germline CDR1 and CDR2 sequences are LNHNV and YYDKDF (reference sequence). V was cut by 0 bases and J by 0 bases, with 9 bases left in between. The CDR3 length is 16 residues. The CDR3 loop is CATSRDPGNSGNTIYF. In nucleotides, the CDR3 is TGTGCCACCAGCAGAGATCCGGGTAACTCTGGAAACACCATATATTTT.

The V gene is TRBV2, the J gene TRBJ2-7; possibly TRBD2 for D (6 bases). CDR3 length: 14 residues. Deletions cut 7 bases from V and 2 bases from J, with 15 bases between. Germline V CDR1 and CDR2: SNHLY, FYNNEI. CDR3 DNA: TGTGCCAGCACTGGGGGGACCGCAGCCTACGAGCAGTACTTC. Translation gives CASTGGTAAYEQYF.

The chain recombines TRBV11-1 with TRBJ1-4, with a tentative D call TRBD1 (5 bases). The CDR3 length is 14 residues. The V gene's germline CDR1 is SGHAT and CDR2 FQDESV (reference sequence). Trimming shortened V by 5 bases and J by 8 bases, and 15 bases separated the two germline ends. This chain's CDR3 is CASSTPGTGEKLFF. CDR3 coding DNA: TGTGCCAGCAGCACTCCCGGGACGGGCGAAAAACTGTTTTTT.

The genes are TRBV3-1 (or the pseudogene TRBV3-2) and TRBJ1-6; 8 bases line up with TRBD1. The CDR3 extends over 14 amino acids. CDR1 and CDR2 (germline): LGHDT, YNNKEL (reference sequence). J was trimmed by 8 bases and V by 4 bases; bases with no gene match: 4. CDR3 nucleotides: TGTGCCAGCAGCCCTACAGGGGGGGATTCACCCCTCCACTTT. Protein sequence: CASSPTGGDSPLHF.

The chain has TRBV7-2 and TRBJ1-2; 9 bases are shared with TRBD1. The CDR3 extends over 15 amino acids. Germline assignment: CDR1 SGHTA and CDR2 FQGNSA. J was trimmed by 4 bases and V by 5 bases; bases with no gene match: 8. In DNA, the CDR3 is TGTGCCAGCAGCCCAGCCGGGACAGGGTTCTATGGCTACACCTTC. This gives the protein CASSPAGTGFYGYTF. The full variable domain, in which reference TRBV7-2 and TRBJ1-2 provide the parts outside the CDR3, is GAGVSQSPSNKVTEKGKDVELRCDPISGHTALYWYRQSLGQGLEFLIYFQGNSAPDKSGLPSDRFSAERTGGSVSTLTIQRTQQEDSAVYLCASSPAGTGFYGYTFGSGTRLTVV.

For the CDR3, the DNA is TGCGCCAGCAGCCCCGGACTAGCGGGGGGCAGCACAGATACGCAGTATTTT. Protein sequence: CASSPGLAGGSTDTQYF. The chain recombines TRBV5-1 with TRBJ2-3; 14 positions match TRBD2. Germline CDR1 and CDR2: SGHRS and YFSETQ. The CDR3 totals 17 residues. Trimming at V came to 4 bases and at J to 0 bases, leaving 4 bases not matched to a gene.

This clone was observed a few times. V gene TRBV4-2 combines with J gene TRBJ1-2; TRBD1 aligns across 7 bases. CDR1 and CDR2 from the germline V gene are LGHNA and YNFKEQ. The CDR3 has 15 amino acids. V trimming: 5 bases; J trimming: 4 bases; junction bases outside the gene matches: 10. CDR3 protein: CASSAHRGSAYGYTF. In nucleotides, the CDR3 is TGTGCCAGCAGCGCACACAGGGGTAGCGCCTATGGCTACACCTTC.

This clone was seen more than once but under ten times. This rearrangement joins TRBV2 to TRBJ1-6; D unclear. CDR1 is SNHLY and CDR2 is FYNNEI in the germline V gene. Trimming stripped 5 bases from V and 9 bases from J, with 8 bases between. There are 12 residues in the CDR3. The CDR3 here is CASSSRTSPLHF. The CDR3 coding sequence is TGTGCCAGCAGTTCTCGAACTTCACCCCTCCACTTT. The full variable domain, with the rest looked up from reference TRBV2 and TRBJ1-6, is EPEVTQTPSHQVTQMGQEVILRCVPISNHLYFYWYRQILGQKVEFLVSFYNNEISEKSEIFDDQFSVERPDGSNFTLKIRSTKLEDSAMYFCASSSRTSPLHFGNGTRLTVT.

The rearrangement uses TRBV11-3 and TRBJ2-1, with D perhaps being TRBD1 or TRBD2 (5 bases each). Germline assignment: CDR1 SGHNT and CDR2 YENEEA. The CDR3 runs to 14 residues. The ends were cut back, 3 bases at V and 0 bases at J, with 6 bases in the middle. CDR3 DNA: TGTGCCAGCAGCTTCGGGACCTCCTACAATGAGCAGTTCTTC. Amino acid sequence: CASSFGTSYNEQFF.

The V and J genes are TRBV10-3 and TRBJ2-3, with 9 bases that match TRBD1. Germline values: CDR1 ENHRY, CDR2 SYGVKD. The CDR3 length is 15 residues. V shed 4 bases and J 7 bases; nucleotides not matched to a gene: 9. CDR3 in amino acids: CAISVTGTGLNTQYF. The CDR3 bases are TGTGCCATCAGTGTAACGGGGACAGGGTTAAATACGCAGTATTTT.

The rearrangement joins TRBV5-1 to TRBJ2-1, with a weak D call TRBD2 (6 bases). The V end was cut by 4 bases, the J end by 6 bases, with 17 bases between. The CDR3 totals 15 residues. Germline V gives CDR1 SGHRS, CDR2 YFSETQ. The CDR3 DNA reads TGCGCCAGCAGCGCTGAGCCGGGACTGATCAATGAGCAGTTCTTC. Translating gives CASSAEPGLINEQFF.

The rearrangement joins TRBV4-3 to TRBJ1-2, with TRBD1 identical over 7 bases. V lost 0 bases and J lost 5; bases outside the gene matches: 6. The CDR3 contains 15 residues. Germline-derived CDR1 and CDR2 are LGHNA and YSLEER. The CDR3 region has the DNA TGCGCCAGCAGCCAAGAGGGCAGGGGGGTGTATGGCTACACCTTC. It codes for CASSQEGRGVYGYTF.

This chain links TRBV4-2 with TRBJ2-7; perhaps TRBD1 as D (6 bases). This CDR3 has 14 residues. Germline V CDR1 and CDR2: LGHNA, YNFKEQ. The V end was cut by 8 bases, the J end by 3 bases, with 17 bases between. The CDR3 loop reads CASGEGRGNYEQYF. In nucleotides, the CDR3 is TGTGCCAGCGGCGAGGGAAGGGGGAACTACGAGCAGTACTTC.

This rearrangement joins TRBV7-9 to TRBJ1-2, with no clear D. V gave up 7 bases and J gave up 0 bases, with 18 bases separating them. The CDR3 sequence is 16 residues long. Germline CDR1 reads SEHNR; CDR2 reads FQNEAQ (reference sequence). CDR3 region: CASTPGLSPTNYGYTF. The CDR3, as DNA: TGTGCCAGCACCCCTGGATTAAGTCCTACTAACTATGGCTACACCTTC.

This chain joins TRBV6-5 and TRBJ2-5, with 9 bases fitting TRBD2. The germline gives CDR1 MNHEY, CDR2 SVGAGI. The CDR3 sequence is 14 residues long. Trimming cost V 8 bases and J 1 base; bases outside gene matches: 5. The CDR3 bases are TGTGCCAGCGGAGGGCGGGGGGGCCAAGAGACCCAGTACTTC. Residues: CASGGRGGQETQYF.